Below are 11 T cell receptor beta chains sequenced from a single sample in a study of blood T cell repertoires in COVID-19. Assay: immunoSEQ multiplex PCR; the TCRdb copy retains only in-frame clones and omits some. In the table there are some 83,000 clones, around 80% of which are singletons. Sample: peripheral blood. The receptor set was obtained from a human donor in a cohort sampled during active COVID-19.

V gene TRBV19 combines with J gene TRBJ2-3; possibly TRBD1 for D (6 bases). Per germline, CDR1 LNHDA and CDR2 SQIVND (reference sequence). CDR3 size: 16 residues. V was clipped by 5 bases and J by 4 bases, with 19 bases between them. The DNA for the CDR3 is TGTGCCAGTAGTGCCCGGGACAACGCGCGCGCAGATACGCAGTATTTT. Translated: CASSARDNARADTQYF.

The chain links TRBV27 to TRBJ1-1, with D tentatively TRBD1 (5 bases). The germline V gene encodes CDR1 MNHEY and CDR2 SMNVEV (reference sequence). CDR3 length: 14 residues. Trimming removed 7 bases at V and 4 bases at J, with 16 bases between. The CDR3: CASNKQGWGTEAFF. The CDR3 DNA reads as TGTGCCAGCAACAAGCAGGGTTGGGGCACTGAAGCTTTCTTT.

This clone was counted a few times. The V gene is TRBV7-9, the J gene TRBJ1-5; 7 bases agree with TRBD1. Trimming removed 4 bases from V and 5 bases from J; junction bases left unmatched: 5. The CDR3 has 14 amino acids. Germline CDR1 reads SEHNR; CDR2 reads FQNEAQ (reference sequence). Here the CDR3 reads CASSSTGTYQPQHF. DNA for the CDR3: TGTGCCAGCAGCTCGACAGGGACTTATCAGCCCCAGCATTTT.

This rearrangement joins TRBV15 to TRBJ1-2; D is unresolved. V shed 0 bases and J shed 4 bases, with 18 bases lying between them. CDR1 LNHNV and CDR2 YYDKDF come from the germline V gene (reference sequence). The CDR3 contains 17 residues. CDR3 sequence reads: CATSRDRTPGGLYGYTF. CDR3 bases: TGTGCCACCAGCAGAGACCGAACCCCGGGAGGGCTCTATGGCTACACCTTC.

The chain recombines TRBV27 with TRBJ2-6; 7 bases line up with TRBD2. From germline, CDR1 is MNHEY and CDR2 SMNVEV (reference sequence). V trimming: 8 bases; J trimming: 1 base; junction bases outside the gene matches: 5. CDR3 size: 15 residues. The CDR3 nucleotides are TGTGCCAGCTCTAGGGGAGGGTCTGGGGCCAACGTCCTGACTTTC. This gives the protein CASSRGGSGANVLTF. The full variable domain, in which reference TRBV27 and TRBJ2-6 provide the parts outside the CDR3, is EAQVTQNPRYLITVTGKKLTVTCSQNMNHEYMSWYRQDPGLGLRQIYYSMNVEVTDKGDVPEGYKVSRKEKRNFPLILESPSPNQTSLYFCASSRGGSGANVLTFGAGSRLTVL.

This clone was picked up a small number of times. V is TRBV15 and J is TRBJ2-3; 10 nucleotides match TRBD1. The germline CDR1 and CDR2 sequences are LNHNV and YYDKDF (reference sequence). This CDR3 region has 16 residues. With 1 base clipped from V and 3 bases from J, the junction kept 4 bases outside the gene matches. CDR3 coding DNA: TGTGCCACCAGCAGAGGGACAGGGGGTTCGACAGATACGCAGTATTTT. It specifies CATSRGTGGSTDTQYF.

Remarks on this clone: One end of the junction varies from germline; a read error may be responsible. J is TRBJ2-3 and V is TRBV19, with 8 positions matching TRBD2. The CDR3 is 14 amino acids. Germline V gene lookup returns CDR1 LNHDA and CDR2 SQIVND (reference sequence). The CDR3 loop reads CGGASPPSTDTQYF. As DNA, the CDR3 is TGCGGGGGGGCCTCGCCGCCTAGCACAGATACGCAGTATTTT.

The chain employs TRBV5-8 and TRBJ2-1, with D possibly being TRBD2 (6 bases). V shed 1 base and J shed 10 bases, with 9 bases lying between them. Per the germline V gene, CDR1 is SGHTS and CDR2 is YDEGEE. This CDR3 comprises 12 residues. CDR3 coding DNA: TGTGCCAGCAGCTTGAGGCTAGCGGAGCAGTTCTTC. The encoded protein is CASSLRLAEQFF.

This chain links TRBV7-3 with TRBJ1-2; tentatively, D is TRBD1 (6 bases). This CDR3 spans 13 amino acids. The V end lost 3 bases, the J end lost 6 bases, and 11 bases lay between the germline ends. Germline V gene data show CDR1 as SGHTA and CDR2 as FQGTGA. The CDR3 DNA follows: TGTGCCAGCAGCTTTGGACAGTATAATGGCTACACCTTC. Amino acid sequence: CASSFGQYNGYTF.

The rearrangement uses TRBV5-1 and TRBJ2-1, with D perhaps TRBD1 (5 bases). Germline V gene lookup returns CDR1 SGHRS and CDR2 YFSETQ. Trimming pared 7 bases from V and 0 bases from J, leaving 8 bases between. The CDR3 contains 13 residues. The CDR3 DNA reads TGCGCCAGCGGGCAGGGCTCCTACAATGAGCAGTTCTTC. This sequence encodes CASGQGSYNEQFF.

This clone was found a few times. The rearrangement uses TRBV15 and TRBJ2-1; no firm D call. This CDR3 is 14 amino acids long. CDR1 and CDR2 (germline): LNHNV, YYDKDF (reference sequence). Trimming took off 0 bases at V and 3 bases at J, with 6 bases between the two ends. The CDR3 DNA reads TGTGCCACCAGCAGAGACGGGTACTACAATGAGCAGTTCTTC. It translates to CATSRDGYYNEQFF. The full variable domain, its missing parts supplied by reference TRBV15 and TRBJ2-1, is DAMVIQNPRYQVTQFGKPVTLSCSQTLNHNVMYWYQQKSSQAPKLLFHYYDKDFNNEADTPDNFQSRRPNTSFCFLDIRSPGLGDTAMYLCATSRDGYYNEQFFGPGTRLTVL.